This T cell receptor beta chain was captured in a study of CD8 T cells in ankylosing spondylitis. Study-wide points: Past research had described some motif variants in reactive arthritis synovial fluid and blood. For ankylosing spondylitis blood, a TCR beta motif of roughly 8 highly homologous variants appeared characteristic. The clones that were linked to disease were reported to be significantly enriched in matched synovial fluid samples from ankylosing spondylitis patients. Disease-linked clones proved CD8+ and comparatively uncommon in peripheral blood.

Quantitative 5'-RACE was performed with molecular barcodes, and it yielded the TCR beta libraries. TCRdb redid the calling of the 5' RACE reads with MiXCR, one entry per CDR3 protein. The sample yields some 700,000 distinct CDR3 sequences, roughly 20% seen once. The CDR3 totals 14 residues. Trimming removed 9 bases at V and 0 bases at J, with 10 bases between. Germline-derived CDR1 and CDR2 are KGHDR and SFDVKD. This clonotype turned up a few times. Its target is unknown. Sequencing input: blood, either unsorted or a sorted T cell fraction (not recorded which). This TCR was sampled from a male donor with ankylosing spondylitis. This rearrangement joins TRBV24-1 to TRBJ1-4; D is unresolved. The CDR3 spells CATATGATNEKLFF. CDR3 DNA sequence: TGTGCCACCGCCACGGGTGCAACTAATGAAAAACTGTTTTTT.